The T cell receptor beta chain described here comes from a study of blood T cell repertoires in COVID-19. Study overall: Sources were T cells, B-cell-depleted T cells, or PBMCs; the material itself was cDNA or gDNA.

Sequencing was performed with immunoSEQ multiplex PCR; in TCRdb, only in-frame clones are kept and a portion is missing. The table shows about 410,000 clones, with about nine tenths occurring only once. Germline lookup yields CDR1 SGHNT and CDR2 YYREEE (reference sequence). Losses at the gene ends were 4 bases for V and 3 bases for J; bases not matched to a gene: 11. This CDR3 has 16 residues. Sequenced sample: peripheral blood. The chain combines TRBV5-4 with TRBJ1-2; 8 bases map to TRBD1. The TCR sequence derives from a woman aged 35 to 49 with COVID-19, enrolled during active disease. The CDR3 is CASSDPRTGHHYGYTF. In DNA, the CDR3 is TGTGCCAGCAGCGATCCGCGGACAGGGCATCACTATGGCTACACCTTC.